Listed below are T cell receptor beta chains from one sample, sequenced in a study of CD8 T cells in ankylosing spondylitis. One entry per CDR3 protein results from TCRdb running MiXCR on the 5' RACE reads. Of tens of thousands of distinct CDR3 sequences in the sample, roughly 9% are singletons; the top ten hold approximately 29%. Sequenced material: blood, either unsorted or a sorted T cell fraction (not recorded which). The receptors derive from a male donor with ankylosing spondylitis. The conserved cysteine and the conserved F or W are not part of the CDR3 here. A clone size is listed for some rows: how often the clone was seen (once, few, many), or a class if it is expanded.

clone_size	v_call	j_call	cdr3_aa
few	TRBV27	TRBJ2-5	ASSLGTRETQY
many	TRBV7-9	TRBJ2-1	ASSPGLAGEQF
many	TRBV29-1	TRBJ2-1	SVPSEASSYNEQF
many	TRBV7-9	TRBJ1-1	ASRSPGQGDTEAF
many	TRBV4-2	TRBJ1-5	ASSQDPPQPQH
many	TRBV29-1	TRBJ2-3	SVGRDIDLGTQY
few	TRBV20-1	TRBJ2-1	SAIPFLAAYNEQF
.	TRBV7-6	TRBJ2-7	ASSPGTSGTHEQY
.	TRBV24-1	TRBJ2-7	ATSESGTSHEQY
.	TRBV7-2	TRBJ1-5	ASSLAPGVINQPQH
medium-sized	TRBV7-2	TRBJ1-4	ASSQTGTREKLF
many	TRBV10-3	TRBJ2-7	ASSGEGYEQY
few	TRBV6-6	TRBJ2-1	ASSYGASEQF
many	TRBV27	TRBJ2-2	ASTLPSTGRGELF
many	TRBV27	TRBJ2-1	ASCPGTSGSYNEQF
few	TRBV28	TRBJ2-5	ATSKWTGGKTQY
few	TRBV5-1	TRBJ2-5	ASTRGRDSSLQETQY
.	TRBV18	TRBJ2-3	ATFGVGPPTDTQY
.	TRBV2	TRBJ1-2	ASRPIFYGYT
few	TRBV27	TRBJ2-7	ASSFLGSTGPYEQY